These T cell receptor beta chains were read from a single sample in a study of T cell responses to AZD1222 COVID-19 vaccine. Using immunoSEQ multiplex PCR, the repertoire was profiled, and TCRdb retains in-frame clones only, with some absent. The table has 84,000 or so clones, approximately 91% seen once; the top ten hold about 5%. This specimen consisted of peripheral blood, obtained on day 0 of MenACWY control vaccination. These receptors all come from an adult in good health. The CDR3 runs from the conserved cysteine through the conserved F or W.

cdr3_length j_call v_call cdr3_aa
16 TRBJ2-7 TRBV5-6 CASSSHGGRRGYEQYF
14 TRBJ2-6 TRBV2 CASTPGSGANVLTF
14 TRBJ1-2 TRBV30 CAWSVGTGSYGYTF
16 TRBJ1-2 TRBV3-1/TRBV3-2 CASSQHITGTGHGYTF
14 TRBJ1-1 TRBV5-1 CASSGQGGGTEAFF
14 TRBJ2-5 TRBV3-1/TRBV3-2 CASSQDRSYGTQYF
13 TRBJ2-5 TRBV5-1 CASSFTGLETQYF
15 TRBJ2-2 TRBV5-5 CASSLAYRIKGELFF
12 TRBJ2-3 TRBV18 CASSPITDTQYF
11 TRBJ2-7 TRBV11-3 CASSSSYEQYF
15 TRBJ2-3 TRBV13 CASSLWETGRDTQYF
12 TRBJ1-1 TRBV2 CASSEDRTEAFF
16 TRBJ1-3 TRBV5-6 CASSLADRVDGNTIYF
14 TRBJ1-2 TRBV7-2 CASSPGATNYGYTF
13 TRBJ1-2 TRBV10-3 CAISEGTADGYTF
18 TRBJ1-2 TRBV28 CASSPLSRTGGGSYGYTF
12 TRBJ2-3 TRBV28 CASSLAEDTQYF
15 TRBJ1-6 TRBV9 CASNSMDGYNSPLHF
16 TRBJ2-7 TRBV5-6 CASSSWQGTLWWEQYF
15 TRBJ2-1 TRBV19 CASSLGGVKYNEQFF
14 TRBJ2-5 TRBV6-1 CASSEGLKGETQYF
15 TRBJ2-1 TRBV7-3 CASSFGQGASNEQFF
14 TRBJ1-2 TRBV30 CAWSVHRGRGGYTF
17 TRBJ1-4 TRBV18 CASSPFAPTATNEKLFF
15 TRBJ1-6 TRBV5-1 CASSLASHYNSPLHF
14 TRBJ1-5 TRBV5-6 CASSYGTGGQPQHF
15 TRBJ1-4 TRBV28 CASSARQATNEKLFF
15 TRBJ2-1 TRBV9 CASSVDGRAAVAQFF
14 TRBJ1-6 TRBV5-1 CASTRGTGNSPLHF
16 TRBJ2-5 TRBV11-3 CASSLLGDYTQETQYF
16 TRBJ1-2 TRBV9 CASSVDPQGARSGYTF
14 TRBJ1-2 TRBV5-1 CASRSGQGDYGYTF
13 TRBJ1-2 TRBV29-1 CSVVGPTNYGYTF
17 TRBJ2-2 TRBV28 CASRRPPGLKNTGELFF
15 TRBJ2-1 TRBV5-4 CASSSPGQVFNEQFF
15 TRBJ2-2 TRBV2 CASTRTSGYTGELFF
15 TRBJ1-3 TRBV28 CASSGAGSSGNTIYF
14 TRBJ1-2 TRBV5-1 CASSSPTGIYGYTF
16 TRBJ2-4 TRBV2 CASSQTGGWGKNIQYF
14 TRBJ2-5 TRBV11-2 CASSLEAGSRAQYF
16 TRBJ1-2 TRBV14 CASSQDAGQGGYGYTF
16 TRBJ2-3 TRBV27 CASSLRGPAWTDTQYF
14 TRBJ2-1 TRBV5-1 CASSLGQQGNEQFF
14 TRBJ2-1 TRBV10-3 CAISARGPYNEQFF
12 TRBJ2-7 TRBV27 CASSLTTGPQYF
12 TRBJ2-3 TRBV7-2 CASTSLGDTQYF
13 TRBJ1-4 TRBV3-1/TRBV3-2 CASSRLTNEKLFF
16 TRBJ1-3 TRBV6-2/TRBV6-3 CASSYGRGSSGNTIYF
13 TRBJ1-6 TRBV7-3 CASSGLEGSPLHF
14 TRBJ2-1 TRBV7-2 CASSFFGVLNEQFF
15 TRBJ1-1 TRBV5-1 CASSLKPGLNTEAFF
14 TRBJ2-2 TRBV5-1 CASTSQGDPGELFF
15 TRBJ1-1 TRBV19 CASSIAGAGNTEAFF
16 TRBJ2-1 TRBV4-3 CASSQDERQSYNEQFF
14 TRBJ2-3 TRBV5-1 CASSLLISADTQYF